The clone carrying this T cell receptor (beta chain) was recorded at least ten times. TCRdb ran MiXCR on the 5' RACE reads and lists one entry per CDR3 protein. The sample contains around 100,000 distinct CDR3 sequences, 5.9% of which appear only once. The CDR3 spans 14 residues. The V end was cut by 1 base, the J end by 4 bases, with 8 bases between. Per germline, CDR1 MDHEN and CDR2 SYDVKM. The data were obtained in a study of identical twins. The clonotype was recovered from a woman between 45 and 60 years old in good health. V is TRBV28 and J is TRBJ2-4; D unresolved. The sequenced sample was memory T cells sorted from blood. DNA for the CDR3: TGTGCCAGCAGTTTATCCCTGGGAAAAAACATTCAGTACTTC. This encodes CASSLSLGKNIQYF.